This passage covers 22 T cell receptor beta chains from one sample sequenced in a study of CD8+CD57+ T cells in acquired aplastic anemia. Genomic DNA provided the template from which TCR beta VDJ and CDR3 profiles were obtained. One entry per CDR3 protein results from TCRdb running MiXCR on the reads. Counted here are approximately 470,000 distinct CDR3 sequences, 25% to 40% occurring once; the ten biggest clones make up 0.82%. Patients sequenced had flow cytometry evidence of CD8+CD57+ cell expansion. The specimen sequenced was sorted CD4+, CD8+, or CD8+CD57+ T cells (not recorded which) from PBMCs. Source of these receptors: a human donor with aplastic anemia.

The chain uses TRBV5-1 and TRBJ2-7; either TRBD1 or TRBD2 may supply D (6 bases each). This CDR3 region has 14 residues. The germline V gene encodes CDR1 SGHRS and CDR2 YFSETQ. Trimming took 5 bases from V and 5 from J, leaving 17 bases between them. The CDR3 region is CASSHGGVPHEQYF. CDR3 sequence (DNA): TGCGCCAGCAGTCACGGGGGCGTCCCCCACGAGCAGTACTTC.

This sequence joins TRBV9 and TRBJ1-5; D not certain. Germline CDR1 is SGDLS and CDR2 is YYNGEE. The CDR3 sequence is 13 residues long. V lost 1 base and J 3 bases, leaving 5 bases between the germline ends. CDR3 in DNA: TGTGCCAGCAGCGTAAGTGTCAATCAGCCCCAGCATTTT. This sequence encodes CASSVSVNQPQHF.

The V and J genes are TRBV6-1 and TRBJ2-1, with 9 bases identical to TRBD2. The CDR3 sequence is 14 residues long. Germline V gene sequence: CDR1 MNHNS, CDR2 SASEGT. V was pared by 6 bases and J by 6 bases, with 6 bases of the junction left unmatched. CDR3 DNA sequence: TGTGCCAGCAGCCGTCTAGCGGGAATCAATGAGCAGTTCTTC. Protein product: CASSRLAGINEQFF.

About this clonotype: The missing conserved phenylalanine or tryptophan at the end of this CDR3 makes a read error likely. The CDR3 reads CASSPGAGVHGYTL. CDR3 bases: TGTGCCAGTAGTCCCGGGGCAGGGGTTCATGGCTACACCCTC. V gene TRBV19 combines with J gene TRBJ1-2; D may be TRBD1 (6 bases). CDR3 size: 14 residues. Germline lookup yields CDR1 LNHDA and CDR2 SQIVND (reference sequence). V was trimmed by 5 bases and J by 6 bases, leaving 16 bases between them.

This clonotype is a singleton in its sample. The rearrangement uses TRBV5-1 and TRBJ2-3; D perhaps matches TRBD2 (5 bases). V gave up 6 bases and J gave up 2 bases, with 22 bases separating them. This CDR3 spans 17 amino acids. The germline V gene encodes CDR1 SGHRS and CDR2 YFSETQ. The CDR3 DNA sequence: TGCGCCAGCAAGCTCGGGCCGACGGGCGGGTACACAGATACGCAGTATTTT. Its protein is CASKLGPTGGYTDTQYF.

This clonotype was observed a few times. The V call is TRBV11-1, the J call TRBJ1-5; possible D gene TRBD1, 5 bases. V lost 1 base to trimming and J lost 0 bases, with 16 bases between them. This CDR3 comprises 18 residues. Germline CDR1 is SGHAT and CDR2 is FQDESV (reference sequence). The CDR3 DNA reads as TGTGCCAGCAGCTTAGAAGGCAGGGCCCCTTATAGCAATCAGCCCCAGCATTTT. As protein: CASSLEGRAPYSNQPQHF.

This chain uses TRBV11-2 with TRBJ1-2, with D hard to call. The CDR3 is made up of 12 amino acids. CDR1 is SGHAT and CDR2 is FQNNGV in the germline V gene. With 0 bases removed from V and 10 bases from J, the gap between germline ends came to 9 bases. Written as DNA, the CDR3 is TGTGCCAGCAGCTTAGAGGCAGAGAACTACACCTTC. This encodes CASSLEAENYTF.

This clonotype has ten or more counts. The chain couples TRBV25-1 to TRBJ2-1, with 8 bases matching TRBD2. After removal of 5 bases from V and 12 bases from J, the junction contained 12 bases not matched to a gene. CDR3 length: 14 residues. CDR1 and CDR2 (germline): MGHDK, SYGVNS. CDR3 nucleotides: TGTGCCAGCAGTCTGCCCCTAGCGGGCGAGAGGCAGTTCTTC. It codes for CASSLPLAGERQFF.

The genes are TRBV2 and TRBJ1-1, with unresolved D. The CDR3 sequence is 14 residues long. The V gene lost 4 bases and the J gene lost 0 bases, with 9 bases spanning the gap. CDR1 is SNHLY, CDR2 FYNNEI, per germline. The CDR3 DNA follows: TGTGCCAGCAGTGGGGTTCGGTTGAACACTGAAGCTTTCTTT. Its translation is CASSGVRLNTEAFF.

This clonotype occurred many times. The chain recombines TRBV19 with TRBJ2-7; the match to TRBD2 covers 12 bases. Trimming took 5 bases from V and 5 from J; bases not matched to a gene: 7. The CDR3 sequence is 15 residues long. Looked up from germline, CDR1 is LNHDA and CDR2 is SQIVND (reference sequence). DNA for the CDR3: TGTGCCAGTAGTGAGACTAGCGGGAGACGCAACGAGCAGTACTTC. It specifies CASSETSGRRNEQYF.

This clonotype was found many times. This chain joins TRBV10-3 and TRBJ1-3; the D gene is possibly TRBD1 (5 bases). CDR1 ENHRY and CDR2 SYGVKD come from the germline V gene. The CDR3 spans 17 residues. Trimming left V 0 bases short and J 3 bases short, with 15 bases between. CDR3 sequence (DNA): TGTGCCATCAGTGAGTCGACGTTGACAGCCCGTGGAAACACCATATATTTT. Its translation: CAISESTLTARGNTIYF.

This clonotype came up a few times. The J gene is TRBJ1-2, the V gene TRBV30, with 11 bases lining up with TRBD1. Trimming at V came to 4 bases and at J to 6 bases, leaving 4 bases not matched to a gene. This CDR3 is built from 13 residues. CDR1 and CDR2 from the germline V gene are GTSNPN and SVGIG (reference sequence). The CDR3 nucleotides are TGTGCCTGGACTCGGGGACAGGGGGATGGCTACACCTTC. Protein product: CAWTRGQGDGYTF.

The chain is built from TRBV20-1 and TRBJ2-5, with 7 bases lining up with TRBD2. Germline V lookup: CDR1 DFQATT, CDR2 SNEGSKA (reference sequence). The V and J ends lost 1 base and 3 bases, in that order; junction bases with no gene match: 2. The CDR3 runs to 13 residues. The CDR3 bases are TGCAGTGCTAGAGTTGCGGGGGAAGAGACCCAGTACTTC. This sequence encodes CSARVAGEETQYF.

The rearrangement joins TRBV2 to TRBJ1-2, with D maybe TRBD1 (6 bases). The CDR3 has 14 amino acids. With 8 bases removed from V and 4 bases from J, the gap between germline ends came to 17 bases. CDR1 SNHLY and CDR2 FYNNEI come from the germline V gene. In DNA, the CDR3 is TGTGCCAGCCGGGAACAGGGTAGGAGCTATGGCTACACCTTC. It yields the protein CASREQGRSYGYTF. Drawing the rest from reference TRBV2 and TRBJ1-2, the complete variable domain is EPEVTQTPSHQVTQMGQEVILRCVPISNHLYFYWYRQILGQKVEFLVSFYNNEISEKSEIFDDQFSVERPDGSNFTLKIRSTKLEDSAMYFCASREQGRSYGYTFGSGTRLTVV.

The V gene is TRBV10-3, the J gene TRBJ1-2, with D possibly being TRBD1 (6 bases). V dropped 4 bases and J dropped 8 bases, with 17 bases sitting between them. The V gene's germline CDR1 is ENHRY and CDR2 SYGVKD. The CDR3 is 14 amino acids. CDR3 residues: CAISVEGEGGGYTF. The CDR3 DNA reads as TGTGCCATCAGTGTGGAGGGGGAGGGTGGAGGCTACACCTTC.

The chain combines TRBV19 with TRBJ2-7; D may match TRBD1 or TRBD2 (5 bases each). This CDR3 comprises 14 residues. V lost 11 bases, J lost 2 bases, and 19 bases lay in between. Germline lookup yields CDR1 LNHDA and CDR2 SQIVND (reference sequence). The CDR3 coding sequence is TGTGCCTGGGACCCAGGGCAGAACACCTACGAGCAGTACTTC. Translated: CAWDPGQNTYEQYF.

This clonotype was observed a handful of times. The J gene is TRBJ2-5, the V gene TRBV7-2; D call uncertain. Trimming shortened V by 5 bases and J by 5 bases, and 15 bases separated the two germline ends. The CDR3 spans 14 residues. The germline V gene encodes CDR1 SGHTA and CDR2 FQGNSA. The CDR3, as DNA: TGTGCCAGCAGCCTGGGCCTCACGGAGGAGACCCAGTACTTC. The encoded protein is CASSLGLTEETQYF.

The chain employs TRBV5-5 and TRBJ1-1; TRBD1 matches at 7 bases. The CDR3 has 14 amino acids. The V and J ends lost 3 bases and 6 bases, in that order; junction bases with no gene match: 8. Germline values: CDR1 SGHKS, CDR2 YYEKEE (reference sequence). CDR3 loop: CASSSGTAIAEAFF. CDR3 sequence (DNA): TGTGCCAGCAGCTCCGGGACAGCGATCGCTGAAGCTTTCTTT. The full variable domain, with the rest looked up from reference TRBV5-5 and TRBJ1-1, is DAGVTQSPTHLIKTRGQQVTLRCSPISGHKSVSWYQQVLGQGPQFIFQYYEKEERGRGNFPDRFSARQFPNYSSELNVNALLLGDSALYLCASSSGTAIAEAFFGQGTRLTVV.

The rearrangement joins TRBV7-9 to TRBJ2-5; D ambiguous. Between the trimmed V and J ends, which lost 4 bases and 7 bases, there was a span of 7 bases. The CDR3 covers 11 residues. The germline V gene has CDR1 SEHNR and CDR2 FQNEAQ (reference sequence). This CDR3 is CASSSEWTQYF. As DNA, the CDR3 is TGTGCCAGCAGCTCGGAGTGGACCCAGTACTTC.

This clonotype came up many times. The V call is TRBV7-6, the J call TRBJ2-3; D remains ambiguous. V was shortened by 5 bases and J by 8 bases, with 14 bases between the two germline ends. This CDR3 comprises 13 residues. Germline CDR1 SGHVS, CDR2 FNYEAQ. The CDR3 DNA is TGTGCCAGCAGCCCCCTCTTTACGGGTACGCAGTATTTT. This translates into CASSPLFTGTQYF.

The table lists this clonotype with many counts. The CDR3: CASSIEEGHTAFF. Here the CDR3 DNA reads TGTGCCAGTAGTATAGAAGAAGGGCACACAGCTTTCTTT. V usage is TRBV19 and J usage is TRBJ1-1, with no clear D. The CDR3 length is 13 residues. Per germline, CDR1 LNHDA and CDR2 SQIVND (reference sequence). V lost 0 bases and J 10 bases, leaving 12 bases between the germline ends.

As to this clonotype: The junction departs from germline at one end; a sequencing error may be responsible. V and J are TRBV6-4 and TRBJ2-7; maybe TRBD2 (6 bases). The CDR3 spans 13 residues. Germline lookup yields CDR1 MRHNA and CDR2 SNTAGT. The CDR3, as DNA: TGTGCCAGCAGTTTGGGAGGCGGCTACGAGCGGTACTTC. It specifies CASSLGGGYERYF.